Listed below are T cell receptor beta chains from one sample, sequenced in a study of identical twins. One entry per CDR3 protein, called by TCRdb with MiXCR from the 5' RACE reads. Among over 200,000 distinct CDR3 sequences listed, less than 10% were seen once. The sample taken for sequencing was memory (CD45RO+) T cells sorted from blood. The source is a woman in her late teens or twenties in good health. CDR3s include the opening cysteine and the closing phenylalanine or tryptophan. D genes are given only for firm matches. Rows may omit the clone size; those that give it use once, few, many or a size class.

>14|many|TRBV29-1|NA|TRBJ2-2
TGCAGCGCCCAGGGGGGGGCTAACACCGGGGAGCTGTTTTTT
CSAQGGANTGELFF
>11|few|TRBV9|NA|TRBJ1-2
TGTGCCAGCAGTCATAGGTCGGGCTACACCTTC
CASSHRSGYTF
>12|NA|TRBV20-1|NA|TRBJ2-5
TGCAGTGCAACCCAGGGGGGGGAGACCCAGTACTTC
CSATQGGETQYF
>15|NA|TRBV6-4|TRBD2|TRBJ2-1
TGTGCCAGCAGTGAAGCTCGGGGGGGGTACAATGAGCAGTTCTTC
CASSEARGGYNEQFF
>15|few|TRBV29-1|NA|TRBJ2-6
TGCAGCGTTGCCGGGGACGGGACTGGGGCCAACGTCCTGACTTTC
CSVAGDGTGANVLTF
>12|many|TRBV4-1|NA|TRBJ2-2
TGCGCCAGCAGCCAAGACACCGGGGAGCTGTTTTTT
CASSQDTGELFF
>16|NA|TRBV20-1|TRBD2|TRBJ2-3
TGCAGTGCTAGTGATCCAGCGGGAGGGGACACAGATACGCAGTATTTT
CSASDPAGGDTDTQYF
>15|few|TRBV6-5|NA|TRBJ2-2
TGTGCCAGCAGTTTATGGTTTGGGGGCACCGGGGAGCTGTTTTTT
CASSLWFGGTGELFF
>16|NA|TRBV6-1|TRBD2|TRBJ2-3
TGTGCCAGCAGTCGCCCCCCAGCGGGAGAAACAGATACGCAGTATTTT
CASSRPPAGETDTQYF
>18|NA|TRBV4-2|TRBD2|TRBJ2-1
TGTGCCAGCAGCCAAGAAATTCTGCTACTAGCGGGACGGAATGAGCAGTTCTTC
CASSQEILLLAGRNEQFF
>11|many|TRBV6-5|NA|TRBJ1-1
TGTGCCAGCAGGGAAAGGGATGAAGCTTTCTTT
CASRERDEAFF
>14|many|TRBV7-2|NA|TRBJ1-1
TGTGCCAGCAGCCCCCTCGGGGGGAACACTGAAGCTTTCTTT
CASSPLGGNTEAFF
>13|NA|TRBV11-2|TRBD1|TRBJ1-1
TGTGCCAGCAGCTTAAGACAGGGGGAAAGAGCTTTCTTT
CASSLRQGERAFF
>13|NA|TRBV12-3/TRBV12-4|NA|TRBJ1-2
TGTGCCAGCAGTTCGAGACGAGGGGATGGCTACACCTTC
CASSSRRGDGYTF
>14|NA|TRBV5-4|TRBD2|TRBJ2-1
TGTGCCAGCAGCGCTAGCGGGGGAAACAATGAGCAGTTCTTC
CASSASGGNNEQFF
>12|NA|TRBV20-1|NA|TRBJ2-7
TGCAGTGCTTCGCCGGGACAATACGAGCAGTACTTC
CSASPGQYEQYF
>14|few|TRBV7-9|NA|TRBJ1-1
TGTGCCAGCAGCACACCCGCCCCCACAGGAAGACCTTTCTTT
CASSTPAPTGRPFF
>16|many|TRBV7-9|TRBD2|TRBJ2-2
TGTGCCAGCAGCTTATGGGGACTAGTCGACACCGGGGAGCTGTTTTTT
CASSLWGLVDTGELFF
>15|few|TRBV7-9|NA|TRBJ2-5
TGTGCCAGCAGCAACCGCGAGGGCAGCCAAGAGACCCAGTACTTC
CASSNREGSQETQYF
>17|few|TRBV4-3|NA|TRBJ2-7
TGCGCCAGCAGCCCTTCGGGGCGCGGGATGTCCTCCTACGAGCAGTACTTC
CASSPSGRGMSSYEQYF
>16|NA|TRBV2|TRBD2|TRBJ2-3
TGTGCCAGCAGTGAAAGTCTAGCGGGGGACGCAGATACGCAGTATTTT
CASSESLAGDADTQYF
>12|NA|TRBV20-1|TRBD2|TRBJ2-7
TGCAGTGCTAGTCTTGGGGGGGACGAGCAGTACTTC
CSASLGGDEQYF
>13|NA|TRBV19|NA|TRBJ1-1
TGTGCCAGTAGTACCAGGGATAGGACTGAAGCTTTCTTT
CASSTRDRTEAFF
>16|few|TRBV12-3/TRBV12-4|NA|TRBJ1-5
TGTGCCAGCAGTTTAGGGGGGCACGAGGCTGCTCAGCCCCAGCATTTT
CASSLGGHEAAQPQHF
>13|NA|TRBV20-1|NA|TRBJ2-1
TGCAGTGCTCTCGGGATCCTCTACAATGAGCAGTTCTTC
CSALGILYNEQFF
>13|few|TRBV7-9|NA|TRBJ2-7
TGTGCCAGCAGCAACAGGGCGGGTCACGAGCAGTACTTC
CASSNRAGHEQYF
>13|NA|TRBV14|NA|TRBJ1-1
TGTGCCACCACAATTACCATGAACACTGAAGCTTTCTTT
CATTITMNTEAFF
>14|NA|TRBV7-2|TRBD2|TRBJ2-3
TGTGCCAGCAGCTCGGGACTAGCGGGAGGTACGCAGTATTTT
CASSSGLAGGTQYF
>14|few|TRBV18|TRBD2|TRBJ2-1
TGTGCCAGCTCACCAACTAGCGGTCTCAATGAGCAGTTCTTC
CASSPTSGLNEQFF
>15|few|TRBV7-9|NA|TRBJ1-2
TGTGCCAGCAGCCTATCAGGGAAAGGGGACTATGGCTACACCTTC
CASSLSGKGDYGYTF
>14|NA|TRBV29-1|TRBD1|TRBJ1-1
TGCAGCGTTGGACGGGCGACAGGGGACACTGAAGCTTTCTTT
CSVGRATGDTEAFF